What follows describes a single T cell receptor beta chain. Amplified TCR beta CDR3 regions came from RNA transcripts. HTBI primers were used for first-round RT-PCR of the TCR CDR3. TCRdb reanalysed the multiplex PCR reads using MiXCR and keeps one entry per CDR3 protein. This table has fewer than 800,000 distinct CDR3 sequences, about a sixth appearing once. This sample was included in a study of T cells in Graves' hyperthyroidism and ophthalmopathy. Across the whole study: Peripheral blood specimens were obtained at initial diagnosis, prior to any treatment.

V shed 1 base and J shed 1 base, with 7 bases lying between them. The germline gives CDR1 LNHNV, CDR2 YYDKDF (reference sequence). There are 14 residues in the CDR3. Sequenced input: blood. The TCR was taken from a man between 18 and 35 years old with Graves' hyperthyroidism. This rearrangement joins TRBV15 to TRBJ1-2; no clear D gene. The CDR3 loop reads CATSRAGINYGYTF. In nucleotides, the CDR3 is TGTGCCACCAGCAGAGCGGGTATTAACTATGGCTACACCTTC.